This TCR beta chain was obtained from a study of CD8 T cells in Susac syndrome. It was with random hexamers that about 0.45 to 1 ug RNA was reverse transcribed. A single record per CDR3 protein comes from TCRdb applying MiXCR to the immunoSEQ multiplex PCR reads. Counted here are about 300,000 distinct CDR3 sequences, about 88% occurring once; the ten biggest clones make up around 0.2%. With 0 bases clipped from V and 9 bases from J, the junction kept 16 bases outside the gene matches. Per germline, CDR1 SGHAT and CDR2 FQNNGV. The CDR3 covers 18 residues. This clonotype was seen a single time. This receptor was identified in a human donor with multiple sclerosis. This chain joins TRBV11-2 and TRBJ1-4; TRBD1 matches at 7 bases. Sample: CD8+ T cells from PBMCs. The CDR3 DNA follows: TGTGCCAGCAGCTTAGATCCTCTATCACAGGGGAGAGGGAAAAAACTGTTTTTT. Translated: CASSLDPLSQGRGKKLFF.